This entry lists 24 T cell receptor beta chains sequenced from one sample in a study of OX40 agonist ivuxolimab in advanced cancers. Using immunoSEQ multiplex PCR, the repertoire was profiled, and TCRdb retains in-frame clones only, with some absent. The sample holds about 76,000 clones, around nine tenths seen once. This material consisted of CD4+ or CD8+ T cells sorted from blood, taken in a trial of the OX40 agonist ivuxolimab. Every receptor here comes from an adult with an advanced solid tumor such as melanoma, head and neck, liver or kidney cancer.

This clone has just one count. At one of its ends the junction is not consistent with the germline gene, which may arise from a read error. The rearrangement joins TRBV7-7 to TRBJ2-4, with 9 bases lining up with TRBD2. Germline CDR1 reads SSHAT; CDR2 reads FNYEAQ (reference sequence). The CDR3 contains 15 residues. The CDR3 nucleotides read TGTGCTAGCAGCTATAGCGGGAGCTCCAAAAACATTCAGTACTTC. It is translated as CASSYSGSSKNIQYF.

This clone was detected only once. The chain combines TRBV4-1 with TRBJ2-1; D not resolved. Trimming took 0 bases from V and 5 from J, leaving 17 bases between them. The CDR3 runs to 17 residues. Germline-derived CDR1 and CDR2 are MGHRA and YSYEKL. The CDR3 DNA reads TGCGCCAGCAGCCAAGATCCCACCCCCTTAACGAACAATGAGCAGTTCTTC. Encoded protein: CASSQDPTPLTNNEQFF.

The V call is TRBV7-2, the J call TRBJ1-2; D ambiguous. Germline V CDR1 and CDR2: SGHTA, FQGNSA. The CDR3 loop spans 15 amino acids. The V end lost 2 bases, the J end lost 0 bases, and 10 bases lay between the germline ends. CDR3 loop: CASSLKAGANYGYTF. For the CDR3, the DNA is TGTGCCAGCAGCTTAAAGGCAGGAGCTAACTATGGCTACACCTTC.

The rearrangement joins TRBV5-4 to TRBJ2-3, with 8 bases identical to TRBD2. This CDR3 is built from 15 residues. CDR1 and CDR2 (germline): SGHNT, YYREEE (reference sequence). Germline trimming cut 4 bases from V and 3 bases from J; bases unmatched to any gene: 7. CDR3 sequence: CASSGAGDGTDTQYF. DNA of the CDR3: TGTGCCAGCAGCGGAGCGGGAGACGGAACAGATACGCAGTATTTT.

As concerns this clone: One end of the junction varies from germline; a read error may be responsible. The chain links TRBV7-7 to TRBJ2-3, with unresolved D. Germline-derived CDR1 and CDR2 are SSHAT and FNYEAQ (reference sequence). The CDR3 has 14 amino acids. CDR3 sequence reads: CASSPGSGTDTQYF. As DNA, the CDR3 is TGTGCTAGCAGCCCCGGGTCGGGCACAGATACGCAGTATTTT.

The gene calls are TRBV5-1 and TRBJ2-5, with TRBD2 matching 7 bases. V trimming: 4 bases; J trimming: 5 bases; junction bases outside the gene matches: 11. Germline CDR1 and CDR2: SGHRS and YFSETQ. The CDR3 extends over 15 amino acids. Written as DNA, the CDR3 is TGCGCCAGCAGCCCCGGCGGGGGTGTTGTGGAGACCCAGTACTTC. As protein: CASSPGGGVVETQYF.

The DNA for the CDR3 is TGCGCCAGCACCGAAGCGACTAGCGGGTACGTGACCTACGAGCAGTACTTC. It codes for CASTEATSGYVTYEQYF. This rearrangement joins TRBV10-1 to TRBJ2-7, with TRBD2 identical over 10 bases. The CDR3 runs 17 residues. In germline, CDR1 is WNHNN, CDR2 SYGVQD (reference sequence). V shed 7 bases, J shed 2 bases, and the junction held 14 bases outside the gene matches.

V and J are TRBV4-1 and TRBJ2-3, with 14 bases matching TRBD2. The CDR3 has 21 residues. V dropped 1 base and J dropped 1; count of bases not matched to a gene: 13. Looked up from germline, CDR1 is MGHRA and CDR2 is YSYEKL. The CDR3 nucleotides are TGCGCCAGCAGCCAAGTTCGCCCGGGACTAGCGGGAGTTGGTGGCACAGATACGCAGTATTTT. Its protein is CASSQVRPGLAGVGGTDTQYF.

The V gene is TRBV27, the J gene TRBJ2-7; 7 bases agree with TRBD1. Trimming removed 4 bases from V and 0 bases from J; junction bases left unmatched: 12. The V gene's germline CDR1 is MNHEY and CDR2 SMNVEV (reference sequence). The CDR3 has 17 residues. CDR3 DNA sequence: TGTGCCAGCAGTTCACCCCCCGGGACAGCGAGCTCCTACGAGCAGTACTTC. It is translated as CASSSPPGTASSYEQYF.

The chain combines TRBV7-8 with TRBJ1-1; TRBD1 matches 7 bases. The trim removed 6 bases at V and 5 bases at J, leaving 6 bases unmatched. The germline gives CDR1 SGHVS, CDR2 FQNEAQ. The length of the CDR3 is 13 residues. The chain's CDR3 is CASSQQGLTEAFF. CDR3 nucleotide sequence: TGTGCCAGCAGTCAACAGGGGTTGACTGAAGCTTTCTTT.

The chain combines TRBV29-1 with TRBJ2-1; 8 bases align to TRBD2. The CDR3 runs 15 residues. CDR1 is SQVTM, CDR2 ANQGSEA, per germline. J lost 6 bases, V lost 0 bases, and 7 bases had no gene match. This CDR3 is CSVEDRLAGINEQFF. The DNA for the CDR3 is TGCAGCGTTGAAGATCGCCTAGCGGGTATCAATGAGCAGTTCTTC.

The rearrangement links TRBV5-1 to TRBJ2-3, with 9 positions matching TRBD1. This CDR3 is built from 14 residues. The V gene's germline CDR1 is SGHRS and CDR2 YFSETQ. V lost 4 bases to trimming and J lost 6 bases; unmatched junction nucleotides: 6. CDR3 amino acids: CASSQTGGSDTQYF. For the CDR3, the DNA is TGCGCCAGCAGCCAAACAGGGGGCTCGGATACGCAGTATTTT.

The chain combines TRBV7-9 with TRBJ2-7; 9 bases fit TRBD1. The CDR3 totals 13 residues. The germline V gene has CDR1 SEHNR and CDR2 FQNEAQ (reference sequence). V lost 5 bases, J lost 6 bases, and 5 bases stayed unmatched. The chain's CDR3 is CASSPGTGSEQYF. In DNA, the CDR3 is TGTGCCAGCAGCCCTGGGACAGGGAGCGAGCAGTACTTC.

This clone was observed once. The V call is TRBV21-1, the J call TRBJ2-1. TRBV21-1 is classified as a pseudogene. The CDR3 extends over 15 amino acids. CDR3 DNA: TGTGCCAGCAGCAAAGACGGATGCTCCTACAATGAGCAGTTCTTC. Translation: CASSKDGCSYNEQFF.

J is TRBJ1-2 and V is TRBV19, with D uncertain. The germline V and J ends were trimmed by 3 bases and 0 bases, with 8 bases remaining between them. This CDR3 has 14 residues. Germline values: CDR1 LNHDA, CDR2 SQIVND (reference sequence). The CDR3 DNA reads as TGTGCCAGTAGTATGGGTCGAGCTAACTATGGCTACACCTTC. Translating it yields CASSMGRANYGYTF.

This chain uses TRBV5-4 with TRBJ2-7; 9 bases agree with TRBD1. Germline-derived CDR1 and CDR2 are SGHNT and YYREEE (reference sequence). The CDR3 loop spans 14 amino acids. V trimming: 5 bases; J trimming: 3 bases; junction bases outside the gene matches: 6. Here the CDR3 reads CASREQGALYEQYF. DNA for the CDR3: TGTGCCAGCAGGGAACAGGGGGCCCTCTACGAGCAGTACTTC. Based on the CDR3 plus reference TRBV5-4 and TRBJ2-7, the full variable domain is ETGVTQSPTHLIKTRGQQVTLRCSSQSGHNTVSWYQQALGQGPQFIFQYYREEENGRGNFPPRFSGLQFPNYSSELNVNALELDDSALYLCASREQGALYEQYFGPGTRLTVT.

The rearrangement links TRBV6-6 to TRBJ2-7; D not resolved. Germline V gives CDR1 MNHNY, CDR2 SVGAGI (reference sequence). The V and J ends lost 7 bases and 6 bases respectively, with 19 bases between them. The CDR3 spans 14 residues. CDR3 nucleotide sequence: TGTGCCAGCACCCCCGTACGGGTGAAACGCGAGCAGTACTTC. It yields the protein CASTPVRVKREQYF.

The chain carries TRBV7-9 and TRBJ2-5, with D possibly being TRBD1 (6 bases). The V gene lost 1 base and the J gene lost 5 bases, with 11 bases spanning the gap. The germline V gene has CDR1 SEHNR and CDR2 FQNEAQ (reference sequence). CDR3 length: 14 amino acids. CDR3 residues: CASSLVGGGETQYF. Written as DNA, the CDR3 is TGTGCCAGCAGCTTAGTTGGGGGCGGGGAGACCCAGTACTTC.

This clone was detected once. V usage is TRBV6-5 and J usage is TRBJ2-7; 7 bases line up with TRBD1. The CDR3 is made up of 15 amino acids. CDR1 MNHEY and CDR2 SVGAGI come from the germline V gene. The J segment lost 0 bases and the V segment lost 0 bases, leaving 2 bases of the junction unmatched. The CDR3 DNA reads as TGTGCCAGCAGTTACTCAGGACAGGTCTCCTACGAGCAGTACTTC. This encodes CASSYSGQVSYEQYF.

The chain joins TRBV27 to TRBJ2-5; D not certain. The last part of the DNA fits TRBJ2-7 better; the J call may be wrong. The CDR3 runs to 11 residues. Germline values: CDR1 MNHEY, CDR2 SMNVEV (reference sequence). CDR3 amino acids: CASSFQNEQYF. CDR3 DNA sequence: TGTGCCAGCAGTTTTCAAAACGAGCAGTACTTC.

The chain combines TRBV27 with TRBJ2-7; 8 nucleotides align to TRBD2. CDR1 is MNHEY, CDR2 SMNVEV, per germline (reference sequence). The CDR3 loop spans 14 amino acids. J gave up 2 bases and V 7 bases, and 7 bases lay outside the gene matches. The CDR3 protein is CASIPSGRAYEQYF. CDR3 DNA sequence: TGTGCCAGCATTCCAAGCGGGAGAGCCTACGAGCAGTACTTC.

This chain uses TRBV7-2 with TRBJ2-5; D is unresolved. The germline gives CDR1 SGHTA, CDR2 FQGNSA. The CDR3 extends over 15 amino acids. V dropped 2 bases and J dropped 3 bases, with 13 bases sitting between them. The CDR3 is CASSLILVPKETQYF. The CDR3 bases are TGTGCCAGCAGCTTAATCCTAGTCCCCAAAGAGACCCAGTACTTC.

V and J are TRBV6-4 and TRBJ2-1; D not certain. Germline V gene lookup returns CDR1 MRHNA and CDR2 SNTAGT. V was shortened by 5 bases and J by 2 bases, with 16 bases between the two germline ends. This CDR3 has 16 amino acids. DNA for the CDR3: TGTGCCAGCAGTTCTCGACTTGCACGCCCCTACAATGAGCAGTTCTTC. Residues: CASSSRLARPYNEQFF.

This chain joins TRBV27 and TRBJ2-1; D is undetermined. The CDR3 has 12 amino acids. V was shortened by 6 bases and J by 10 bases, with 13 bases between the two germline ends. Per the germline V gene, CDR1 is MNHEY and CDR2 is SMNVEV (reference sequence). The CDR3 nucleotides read TGTGCCAGCAGCGGTGGGGTCCCCGAGCAGTTCTTC. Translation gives CASSGGVPEQFF.